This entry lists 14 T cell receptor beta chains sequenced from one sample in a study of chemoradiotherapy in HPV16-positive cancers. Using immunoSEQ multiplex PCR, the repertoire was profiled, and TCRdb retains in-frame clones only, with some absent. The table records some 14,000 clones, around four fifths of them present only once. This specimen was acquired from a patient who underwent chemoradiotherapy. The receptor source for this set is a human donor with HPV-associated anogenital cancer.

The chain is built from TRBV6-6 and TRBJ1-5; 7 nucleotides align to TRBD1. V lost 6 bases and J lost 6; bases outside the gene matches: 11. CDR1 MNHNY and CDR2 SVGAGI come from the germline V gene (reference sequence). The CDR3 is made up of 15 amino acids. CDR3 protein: CASRADRDRGQPQHF. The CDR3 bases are TGTGCCAGCAGAGCAGACAGGGACCGGGGTCAGCCCCAGCATTTT.

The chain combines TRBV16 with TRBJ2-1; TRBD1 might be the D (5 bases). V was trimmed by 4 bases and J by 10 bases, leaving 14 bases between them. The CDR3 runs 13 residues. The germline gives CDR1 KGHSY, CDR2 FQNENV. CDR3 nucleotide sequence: TGTGCCAGCAGCCGACTCTGGGGCCAAGAGCAGTTCTTC. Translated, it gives CASSRLWGQEQFF.

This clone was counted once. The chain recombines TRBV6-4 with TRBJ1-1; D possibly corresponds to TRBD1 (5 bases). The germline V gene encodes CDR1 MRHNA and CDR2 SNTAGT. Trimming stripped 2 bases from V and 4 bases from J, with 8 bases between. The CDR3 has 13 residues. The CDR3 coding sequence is TGTGCCAGCAGTGACCACCAGGGCACTGAAGCTTTCTTT. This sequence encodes CASSDHQGTEAFF.

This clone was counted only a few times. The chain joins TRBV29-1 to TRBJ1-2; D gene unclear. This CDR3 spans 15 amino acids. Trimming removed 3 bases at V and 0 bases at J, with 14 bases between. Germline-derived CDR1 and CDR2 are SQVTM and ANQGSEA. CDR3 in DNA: TGCAGCGTTGAGGGCCCAGCGACAACTAACTATGGCTACACCTTC. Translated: CSVEGPATTNYGYTF. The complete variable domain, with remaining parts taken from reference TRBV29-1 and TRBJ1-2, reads SAVISQKPSRDICQRGTSLTIQCQVDSQVTMMFWYRQQPGQSLTLIATANQGSEATYESGFVIDKFPISRPNLTFSTLTVSNMSPEDSSIYLCSVEGPATTNYGYTFGSGTRLTVV.

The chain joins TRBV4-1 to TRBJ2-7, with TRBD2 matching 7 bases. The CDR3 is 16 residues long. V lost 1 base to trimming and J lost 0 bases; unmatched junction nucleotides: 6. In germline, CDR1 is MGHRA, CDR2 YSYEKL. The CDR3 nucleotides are TGCGCCAGCAGCCAAGGGTGGGGGGGTGACTCCTACGAGCAGTACTTC. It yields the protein CASSQGWGGDSYEQYF.

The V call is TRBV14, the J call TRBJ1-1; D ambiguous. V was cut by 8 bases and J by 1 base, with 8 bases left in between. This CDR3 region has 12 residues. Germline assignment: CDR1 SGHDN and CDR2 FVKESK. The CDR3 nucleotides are TGTGCCAGCGGTTCTGGGAACACTGAAGCTTTCTTT. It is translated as CASGSGNTEAFF.

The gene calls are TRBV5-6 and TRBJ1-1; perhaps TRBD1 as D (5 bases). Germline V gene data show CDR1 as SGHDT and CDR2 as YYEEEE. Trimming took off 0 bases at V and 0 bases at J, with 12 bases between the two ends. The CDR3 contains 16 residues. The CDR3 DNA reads TGTGCCAGCAGCTTGGGACAGTTGTTGATGAACACTGAAGCTTTCTTT. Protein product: CASSLGQLLMNTEAFF.

CDR3 nucleotide sequence: TGTGCCAGCAGACGCATCGGGGGTGGAGAGACCCAGTACTTC. Translation gives CASRRIGGGETQYF. This chain links TRBV6-5 with TRBJ2-5; TRBD2 might be the D (6 bases). Trimming stripped 6 bases from V and 4 bases from J, with 15 bases between. Germline V lookup: CDR1 MNHEY, CDR2 SVGAGI. The CDR3 contains 14 residues.

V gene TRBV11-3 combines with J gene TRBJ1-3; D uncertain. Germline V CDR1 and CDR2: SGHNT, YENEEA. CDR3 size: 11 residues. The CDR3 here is CAGRTGNTIYF. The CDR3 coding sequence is TGTGCGGGGAGAACTGGAAACACCATATATTTT.

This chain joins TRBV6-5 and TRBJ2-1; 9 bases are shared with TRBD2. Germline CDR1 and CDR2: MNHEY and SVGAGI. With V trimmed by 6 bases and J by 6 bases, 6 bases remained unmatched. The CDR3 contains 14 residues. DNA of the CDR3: TGTGCCAGCAGATCGCCTAGCGGGGTCAATGAGCAGTTCTTC. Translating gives CASRSPSGVNEQFF.

CDR3 loop: CAWTPDRGNYGYTF. In DNA, the CDR3 is TGTGCCTGGACCCCCGACAGGGGAAACTATGGCTACACCTTC. The chain has TRBV30 and TRBJ1-2; 8 bases fit TRBD1. The ends lost 4 bases at V and 2 bases at J; junction bases unmatched: 6. Germline V gene lookup returns CDR1 GTSNPN and CDR2 SVGIG (reference sequence). The CDR3 runs 14 residues.

CDR3 residues: CASSRDRKYGYTF. Here the CDR3 DNA reads TGTGCCAGTAGTCGAGACAGGAAGTATGGCTACACCTTC. J is TRBJ1-2 and V is TRBV19; possible D gene TRBD1, 6 bases. V lost 5 bases and J lost 5, with 12 bases in between. This CDR3 spans 13 amino acids. The V gene's germline CDR1 is LNHDA and CDR2 SQIVND (reference sequence).

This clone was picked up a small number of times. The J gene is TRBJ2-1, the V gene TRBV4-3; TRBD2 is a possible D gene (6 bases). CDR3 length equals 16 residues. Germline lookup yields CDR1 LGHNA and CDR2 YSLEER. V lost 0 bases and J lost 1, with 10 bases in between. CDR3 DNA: TGCGCCAGCAGCCAAGAAGGGGAGGTATCCTACAATGAGCAGTTCTTC. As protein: CASSQEGEVSYNEQFF.

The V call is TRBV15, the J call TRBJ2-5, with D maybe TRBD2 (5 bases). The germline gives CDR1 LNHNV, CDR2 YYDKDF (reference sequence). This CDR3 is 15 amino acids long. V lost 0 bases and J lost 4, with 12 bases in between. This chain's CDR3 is CATSRDQRRTETQYF. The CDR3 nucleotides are TGTGCCACCAGCAGAGATCAGCGGAGGACAGAGACCCAGTACTTC.